A selection of T cell receptor beta chains follows, all from one sample in a study of blood T cell repertoires in COVID-19. Sequenced by immunoSEQ multiplex PCR; TCRdb stores in-frame clones only, minus some. The sample shows 60,000 to 85,000 clones, 83% of them seen only once. Specimen: peripheral blood. All receptors derive from a man older than 75 with acute or convalescent COVID-19. Both conserved end residues are part of each CDR3. Fields, in order: V gene, J gene, CDR3 protein.

TRBV15	TRBJ2-2	CATSRDRGGTGELFF
TRBV4-1	TRBJ2-7	CASSQDRLAGVREQYF
TRBV29-1	TRBJ2-1	CSAERGLGNEQFF
TRBV6-2/TRBV6-3	TRBJ2-3	CASSTTSGGGADTQYF
TRBV3-1/TRBV3-2	TRBJ2-7	CASSQAKGAHEQYF
TRBV10-2	TRBJ1-5	CASSELGASNQPQHF
TRBV29-1	TRBJ2-7	CSVVRDRGSHEQYF
TRBV18	TRBJ2-3	CASSEGTDTQYF
TRBV9	TRBJ2-1	CASSELRQGRNEQFF
TRBV10-3	TRBJ1-5	CAISESGNNQPQHF
TRBV29-1	TRBJ2-5	CSVEVQPETQYF
TRBV3-1/TRBV3-2	TRBJ2-1	CASSQSPGSYNEQFF
TRBV19	TRBJ2-1	CASSISLIGGPSYNEQFF
TRBV3-1/TRBV3-2	TRBJ1-3	CASSDRDFSSGNTIYF
TRBV18	TRBJ1-1	CASSYRTGWDTEAFF
TRBV19	TRBJ2-7	CASSLARDRPDYEQYF
TRBV5-1	TRBJ1-1	CASSSGTARGGTEAFF
TRBV19	TRBJ2-4	CASSISGILAKNIQYF
TRBV6-5	TRBJ1-4	CASRSKIIQEKLFF
TRBV6-4	TRBJ2-1	CASKQLAGGDEQFF
TRBV19	TRBJ1-1	CASSIRESTEAFF
TRBV4-1	TRBJ1-1	CASSLQGAGNTEAFF
TRBV9	TRBJ2-1	CASSVAQGVSYNEQFF
TRBV7-2	TRBJ1-4	CASSLNRALREKLFF
TRBV6-4	TRBJ2-2	CASSGAGGELFF
TRBV7-2	TRBJ2-1	CASSLASGGMGNEQFF
TRBV25-1	TRBJ2-7	CASSGLSAGGMKAYEQYF
TRBV19	TRBJ2-1	CASTTSGGHNEQFF
TRBV6-2/TRBV6-3	TRBJ2-7	CASSGLAGGLSEQYF
TRBV5-1	TRBJ1-1	CASSTGSMNTEAFF
TRBV3-1/TRBV3-2	TRBJ2-4	CASSQDEAGVNIQYF
TRBV7-6	TRBJ2-5	CASSPLAGERSETQYF
TRBV3-1/TRBV3-2	TRBJ2-3	CASSQEGGGRSDTQYF